This section outlines one TCR beta chain sequence together with its context. Its antigen is unidentified. These data come from a study of T cells in localized non-small cell lung cancer. Study findings and constraints: Uninvolved adjacent lung, not tumor, had the highest T cell clonality. Because sequencing included only one region (of the tumor), heterogeneity remains possible. With higher T cell density in blood came longer overall survival. Adjacent lung had a median about 57 of the 100 largest tumor clones.

The CDR3 length is 14 residues. Losses at the gene ends were 7 bases for V and 4 bases for J; bases not matched to a gene: 7. CDR1 and CDR2 from the germline V gene are SEHNR and FQNEAQ (reference sequence). TCRdb's copy holds only in-frame clones and misses some; the assay was immunoSEQ multiplex PCR. This sample has tens of thousands of clones, with approximately 94% found just once. The sample in question was peripheral blood, obtained before any cancer treatment. This rearrangement joins TRBV7-9 to TRBJ1-1; 9 bases agree with TRBD1. This receptor was identified in a woman aged 35-70 years with stage I lung adenocarcinoma. The CDR3 DNA is TGTGCCAGCATCACAGGGGGCGTCGGCACTGAAGCTTTCTTT. Encoded protein: CASITGGVGTEAFF. The full variable domain, with the rest looked up from reference TRBV7-9 and TRBJ1-1, is DTGVSQNPRHKITKRGQNVTFRCDPISEHNRLYWYRQTLGQGPEFLTYFQNEAQLEKSRLLSDRFSAERPKGSFSTLEIQRTEQGDSAMYLCASITGGVGTEAFFGQGTRLTVV.